This T cell receptor beta chain was obtained from a study of OX40 agonist ivuxolimab in advanced cancers. Notes on the study in general: CD8+ T cells were the subset that, on average, had more expanded clones than CD4+.

The sample holds a few counts of this clone. Antigen specificity is unknown. The CDR3 is made up of 15 amino acids. From germline, CDR1 is SGHTA and CDR2 FQGNSA. The V end was cut by 1 base, the J end by 8 bases, with 12 bases between. This table comes from immunoSEQ multiplex PCR, and its TCRdb copy is limited to in-frame clones, with some not included. The table lists more than 60,000 clones, about 88% of them singletons. Material: CD4+ or CD8+ T cells sorted from blood, obtained in a trial of the OX40 agonist ivuxolimab. This receptor was identified in an adult with an advanced solid tumor such as melanoma, head and neck, liver or kidney cancer. The V gene is TRBV7-2, the J gene TRBJ1-6; no definite D call. The CDR3 coding sequence is TGTGCCAGCAGCTTAGGTTGGGTTCGGGATTCACCCCTCCACTTT. Protein product: CASSLGWVRDSPLHF.